The source of this TCR beta chain is a study of cytomegalovirus exposure and HLA in healthy donors. Study-wide results and caveats: A link between a missense DCLRE1C variant and TCR beta V- and J-gene trimming emerged from a later analysis.

Amplification used 60 Vbeta primers and 13 Jbeta primers. This table comes from immunoSEQ multiplex PCR, and its TCRdb copy is limited to in-frame clones, with some not included. This repertoire shows about 62,000 clones, more than 75% found once; its top ten account for roughly 1.5%. For this clone: The antigen remains undetermined.

With 8 bases removed from V and 3 bases from J, the gap between germline ends came to 17 bases. The CDR3 runs 14 residues. Germline V lookup: CDR1 MDHEN, CDR2 SYDVKM. Material: PBMCs. The receptor was isolated from a man younger than 30 in good health and CMV-seronegative. The V call is TRBV28, the J call TRBJ2-7; a weak D match, TRBD2 (7 bases). The CDR3 nucleotides read TGTGCCAGCCTCCGAGGGGGGGGTATCTACGAGCAGTACTTC. Residues: CASLRGGGIYEQYF.